The 3 T cell receptor beta chains given below trace back to one sample, sequenced in a study of blood T cell repertoires in COVID-19. This table comes from immunoSEQ multiplex PCR, and its TCRdb copy is limited to in-frame clones, with some not included. The data hold 250,000 to 350,000 clones, with 80% to 90% observed a single time. Sample: PBMCs or T cells enriched from blood (not recorded which). These receptors all come from a woman aged 18 to 35 who had recovered from COVID-19.

The rearrangement joins TRBV7-6 to TRBJ2-1, with 10 bases matching TRBD2. Germline V gene sequence: CDR1 SGHVS, CDR2 FNYEAQ. The V gene end was trimmed by 5 bases and the J gene end by 0 bases; junction bases not matched to a gene: 10. The CDR3 is 18 amino acids. In DNA form, the CDR3 reads TGTGCCAGCAGCCTACTAGCGGGGTTCACTAGCTCCTACAATGAGCAGTTCTTC. Its translation is CASSLLAGFTSSYNEQFF.

This chain connects TRBV6-6 to TRBJ1-3; D is perhaps TRBD1 (6 bases). The CDR3 runs to 15 residues. V was shortened by 6 bases and J by 2 bases, with 14 bases between the two germline ends. The germline CDR1 and CDR2 sequences are MNHNY and SVGAGI (reference sequence). CDR3 DNA: TGTGCCAGCAGAAACAGGGTCCGGGCTGGAAACACCATATATTTT. This translates into CASRNRVRAGNTIYF.

Notes on this clone: This specimen includes other DNA sequences encoding the same CDR3. The chain carries TRBV19 and TRBJ1-1; a weak D match, TRBD1 (5 bases). Germline V gene data show CDR1 as LNHDA and CDR2 as SQIVND (reference sequence). The CDR3 is 13 amino acids. V was pared by 5 bases and J by 0 bases, with 7 bases between. The chain's CDR3 is CASSRTLNTEAFF. In nucleotides, the CDR3 is TGTGCCAGTAGTCGGACATTGAACACTGAAGCTTTCTTT.